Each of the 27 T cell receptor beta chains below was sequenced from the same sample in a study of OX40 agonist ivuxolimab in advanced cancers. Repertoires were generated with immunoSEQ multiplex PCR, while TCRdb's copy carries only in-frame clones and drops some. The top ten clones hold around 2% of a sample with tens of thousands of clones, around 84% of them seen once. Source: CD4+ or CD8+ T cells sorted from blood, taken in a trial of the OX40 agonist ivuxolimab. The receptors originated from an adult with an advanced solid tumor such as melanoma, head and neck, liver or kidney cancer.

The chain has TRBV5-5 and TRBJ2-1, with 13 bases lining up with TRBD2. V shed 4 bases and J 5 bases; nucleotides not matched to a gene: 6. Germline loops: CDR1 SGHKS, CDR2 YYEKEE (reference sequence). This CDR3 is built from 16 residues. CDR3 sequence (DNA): TGTGCCAGCAGCCTGGGTGGACTAGCGGGAGACAATGAGCAGTTCTTC. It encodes CASSLGGLAGDNEQFF.

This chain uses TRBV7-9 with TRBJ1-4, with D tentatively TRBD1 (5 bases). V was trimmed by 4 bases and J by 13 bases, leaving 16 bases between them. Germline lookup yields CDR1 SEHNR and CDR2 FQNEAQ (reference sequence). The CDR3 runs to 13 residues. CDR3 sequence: CASSSDAGLRLFF. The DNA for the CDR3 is TGTGCCAGCAGCTCAGACGCGGGACTGAGACTGTTTTTT.

The CDR3 bases are TGCGCCAGCAGCCAAGAATGGAACAATAACTATGGCTACACCTTC. Protein sequence: CASSQEWNNNYGYTF. The chain employs TRBV4-3 and TRBJ1-2; D uncertain. Germline V gives CDR1 LGHNA, CDR2 YSLEER. The CDR3 has 15 amino acids. V was clipped by 0 bases and J by 1 base, with 9 bases between them.

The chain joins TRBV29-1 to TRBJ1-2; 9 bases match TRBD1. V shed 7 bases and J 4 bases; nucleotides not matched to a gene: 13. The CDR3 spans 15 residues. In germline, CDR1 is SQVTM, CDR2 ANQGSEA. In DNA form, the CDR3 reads TGCAGCGCTCCCATGGAAAGGGACAGGGTCTATGGCTACACCTTC. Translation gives CSAPMERDRVYGYTF.

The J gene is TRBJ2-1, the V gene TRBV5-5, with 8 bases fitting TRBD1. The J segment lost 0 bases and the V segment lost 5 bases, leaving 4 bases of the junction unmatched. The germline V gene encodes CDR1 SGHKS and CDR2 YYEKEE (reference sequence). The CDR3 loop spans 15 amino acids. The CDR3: CASRPGGSSYNEQFF. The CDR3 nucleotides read TGTGCCAGCAGGCCAGGGGGCTCCTCCTACAATGAGCAGTTCTTC.

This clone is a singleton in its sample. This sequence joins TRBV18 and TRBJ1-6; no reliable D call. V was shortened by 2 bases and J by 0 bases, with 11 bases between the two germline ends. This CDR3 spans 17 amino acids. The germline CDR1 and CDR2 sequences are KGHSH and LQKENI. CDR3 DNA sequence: TGTGCCAGCTCACCAAGTCCGCTGAGCTCCTATAATTCACCCCTCCACTTT. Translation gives CASSPSPLSSYNSPLHF.

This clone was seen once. The CDR3 nucleotides read TGTGCCAGCAGCTTCGAGGGATACAATGAGCAGTTCTTC. Its protein product is CASSFEGYNEQFF. J is TRBJ2-1 and V is TRBV7-2; tentatively, D is TRBD2 (5 bases). The germline V and J ends were trimmed by 3 bases and 4 bases, with 7 bases remaining between them. This CDR3 has 13 residues. From germline, CDR1 is SGHTA and CDR2 FQGNSA.

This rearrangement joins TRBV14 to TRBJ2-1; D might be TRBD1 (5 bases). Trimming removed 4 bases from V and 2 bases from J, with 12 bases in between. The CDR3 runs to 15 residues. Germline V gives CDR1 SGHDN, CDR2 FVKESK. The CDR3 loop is CASSPWGGTYNEQFF. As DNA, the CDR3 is TGTGCCAGCAGCCCCTGGGGCGGTACCTACAATGAGCAGTTCTTC.

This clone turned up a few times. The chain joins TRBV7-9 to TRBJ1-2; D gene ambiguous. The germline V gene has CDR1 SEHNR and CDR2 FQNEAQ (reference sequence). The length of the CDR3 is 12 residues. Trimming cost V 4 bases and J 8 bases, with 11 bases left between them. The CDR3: CASSSRTEGYTF. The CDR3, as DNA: TGTGCCAGCAGCTCAAGGACCGAGGGCTACACCTTC.

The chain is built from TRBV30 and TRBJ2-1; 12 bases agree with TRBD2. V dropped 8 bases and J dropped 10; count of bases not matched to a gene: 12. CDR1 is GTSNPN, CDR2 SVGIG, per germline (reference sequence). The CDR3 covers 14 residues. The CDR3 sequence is CAGGKTSGSREQFF. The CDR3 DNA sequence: TGTGCCGGAGGCAAGACTAGCGGGAGCAGAGAGCAGTTCTTC.

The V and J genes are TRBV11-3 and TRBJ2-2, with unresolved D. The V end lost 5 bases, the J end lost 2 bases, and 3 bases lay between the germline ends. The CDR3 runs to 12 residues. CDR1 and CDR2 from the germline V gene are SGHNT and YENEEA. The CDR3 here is CASSPNTGELFF. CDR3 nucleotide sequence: TGTGCCAGCAGCCCTAACACCGGGGAGCTGTTTTTT.

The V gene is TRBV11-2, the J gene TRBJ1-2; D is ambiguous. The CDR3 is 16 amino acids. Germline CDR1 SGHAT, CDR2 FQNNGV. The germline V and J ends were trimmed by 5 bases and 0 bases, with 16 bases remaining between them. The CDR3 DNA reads TGTGCCAGCAGCCTTTCTCTCCTTGCTTCTAACTATGGCTACACCTTC. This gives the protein CASSLSLLASNYGYTF.

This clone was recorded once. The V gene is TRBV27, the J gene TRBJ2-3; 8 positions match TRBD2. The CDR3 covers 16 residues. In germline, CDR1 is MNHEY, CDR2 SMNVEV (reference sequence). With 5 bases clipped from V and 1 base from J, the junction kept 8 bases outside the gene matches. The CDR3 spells CASSPRTSRRTDTQYF. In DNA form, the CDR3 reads TGTGCCAGCAGTCCCCGGACTAGCCGACGCACAGATACGCAGTATTTT.

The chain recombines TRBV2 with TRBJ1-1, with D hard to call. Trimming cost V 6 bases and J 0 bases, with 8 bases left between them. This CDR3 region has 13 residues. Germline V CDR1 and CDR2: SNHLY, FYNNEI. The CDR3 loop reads CASRVGMNTEAFF. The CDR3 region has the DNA TGTGCCAGCAGAGTTGGCATGAACACTGAAGCTTTCTTT. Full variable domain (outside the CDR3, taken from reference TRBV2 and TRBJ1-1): EPEVTQTPSHQVTQMGQEVILRCVPISNHLYFYWYRQILGQKVEFLVSFYNNEISEKSEIFDDQFSVERPDGSNFTLKIRSTKLEDSAMYFCASRVGMNTEAFFGQGTRLTVV.

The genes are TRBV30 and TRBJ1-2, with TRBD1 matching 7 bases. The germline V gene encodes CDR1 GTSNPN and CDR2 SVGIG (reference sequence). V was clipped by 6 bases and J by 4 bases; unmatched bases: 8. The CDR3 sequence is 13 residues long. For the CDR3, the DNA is TGTGCCTGTCCACTCCCAGGGGGCTATGGCTACACCTTC. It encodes CACPLPGGYGYTF.

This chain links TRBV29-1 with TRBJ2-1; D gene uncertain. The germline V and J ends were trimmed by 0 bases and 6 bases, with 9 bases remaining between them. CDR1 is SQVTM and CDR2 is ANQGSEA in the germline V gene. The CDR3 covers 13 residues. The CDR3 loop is CSVEDWQSNEQFF. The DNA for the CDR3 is TGCAGCGTTGAAGATTGGCAATCCAATGAGCAGTTCTTC.

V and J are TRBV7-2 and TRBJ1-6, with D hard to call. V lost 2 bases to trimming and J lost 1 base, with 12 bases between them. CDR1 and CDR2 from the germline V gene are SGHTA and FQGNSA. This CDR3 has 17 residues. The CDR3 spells CASSLPDFGSYNSPLHF. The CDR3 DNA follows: TGTGCCAGCAGCTTACCGGACTTTGGGTCCTATAATTCACCCCTCCACTTT.

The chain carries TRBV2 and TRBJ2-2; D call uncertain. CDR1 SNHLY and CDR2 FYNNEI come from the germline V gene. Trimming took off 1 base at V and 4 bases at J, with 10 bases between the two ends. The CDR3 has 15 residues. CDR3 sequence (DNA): TGTGCCAGCAGTGAAGACGTGATATCCACCGGGGAGCTGTTTTTT. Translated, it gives CASSEDVISTGELFF.

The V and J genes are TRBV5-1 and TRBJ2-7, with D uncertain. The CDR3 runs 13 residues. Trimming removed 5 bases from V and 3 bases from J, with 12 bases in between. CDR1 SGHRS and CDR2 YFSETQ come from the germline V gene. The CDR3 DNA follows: TGCGCCAGCAGGACCCTCAGTAACTACGAGCAGTACTTC. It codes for CASRTLSNYEQYF.

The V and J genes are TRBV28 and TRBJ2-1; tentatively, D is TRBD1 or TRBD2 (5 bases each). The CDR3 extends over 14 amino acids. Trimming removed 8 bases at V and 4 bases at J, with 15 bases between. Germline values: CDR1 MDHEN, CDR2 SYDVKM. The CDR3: CASGDEEPYNEQFF. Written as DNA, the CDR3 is TGTGCCAGCGGGGACGAAGAGCCGTACAATGAGCAGTTCTTC. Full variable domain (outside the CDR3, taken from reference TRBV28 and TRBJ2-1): DVKVTQSSRYLVKRTGEKVFLECVQDMDHENMFWYRQDPGLGLRLIYFSYDVKMKEKGDIPEGYSVSREKKERFSLILESASTNQTSMYLCASGDEEPYNEQFFGPGTRLTVL.

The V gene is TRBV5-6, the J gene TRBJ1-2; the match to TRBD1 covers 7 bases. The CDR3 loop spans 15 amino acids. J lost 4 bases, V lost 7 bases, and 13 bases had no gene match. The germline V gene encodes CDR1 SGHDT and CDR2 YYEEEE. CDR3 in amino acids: CASFHDRANGYGYTF. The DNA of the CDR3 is TGTGCCAGCTTCCACGACAGGGCGAATGGCTATGGCTACACCTTC.

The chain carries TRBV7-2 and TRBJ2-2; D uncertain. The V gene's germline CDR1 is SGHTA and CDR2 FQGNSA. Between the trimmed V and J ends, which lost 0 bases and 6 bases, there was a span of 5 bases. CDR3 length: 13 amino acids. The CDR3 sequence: CASSLASPGELFF. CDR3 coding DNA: TGTGCCAGCAGCTTAGCAAGTCCCGGGGAGCTGTTTTTT.

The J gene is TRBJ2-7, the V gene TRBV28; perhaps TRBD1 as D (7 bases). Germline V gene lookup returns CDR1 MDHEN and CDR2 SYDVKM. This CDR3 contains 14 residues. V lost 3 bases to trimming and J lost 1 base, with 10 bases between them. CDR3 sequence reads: CASSLTGTSYEQYF. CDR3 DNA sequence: TGTGCCAGCAGTTTGACAGGGACTTCCTACGAGCAGTACTTC.

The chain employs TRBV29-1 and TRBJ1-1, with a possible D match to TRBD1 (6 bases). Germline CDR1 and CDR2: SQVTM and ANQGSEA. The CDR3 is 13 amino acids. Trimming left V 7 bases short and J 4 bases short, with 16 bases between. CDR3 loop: CSAEAGATTEAFF. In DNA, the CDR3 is TGCAGCGCCGAAGCAGGGGCCACCACTGAAGCTTTCTTT. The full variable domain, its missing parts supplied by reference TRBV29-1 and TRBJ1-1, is SAVISQKPSRDICQRGTSLTIQCQVDSQVTMMFWYRQQPGQSLTLIATANQGSEATYESGFVIDKFPISRPNLTFSTLTVSNMSPEDSSIYLCSAEAGATTEAFFGQGTRLTVV.

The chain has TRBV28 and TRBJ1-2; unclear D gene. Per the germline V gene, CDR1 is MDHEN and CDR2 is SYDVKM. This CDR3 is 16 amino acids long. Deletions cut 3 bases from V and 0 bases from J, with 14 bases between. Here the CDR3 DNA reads TGTGCCAGCAGTTTGCAAGGGTCCTTAGCTAACTATGGCTACACCTTC. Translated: CASSLQGSLANYGYTF.

CDR3 nucleotides: TGTGCCAGCTCACCTTCAGGAGGGCGGACTGAAGCTTTCTTT. It yields the protein CASSPSGGRTEAFF. The rearrangement joins TRBV18 to TRBJ1-1; D ambiguous. The CDR3 is 14 residues long. Looked up from germline, CDR1 is KGHSH and CDR2 is LQKENI. The V end lost 3 bases, the J end lost 5 bases, and 13 bases lay between the germline ends.

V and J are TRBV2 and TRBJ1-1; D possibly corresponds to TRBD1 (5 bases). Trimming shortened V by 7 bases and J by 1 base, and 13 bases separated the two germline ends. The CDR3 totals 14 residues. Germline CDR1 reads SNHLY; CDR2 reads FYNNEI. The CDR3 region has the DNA TGTGCCAGCAATCACGGGGGACCGAACACTGAAGCTTTCTTT. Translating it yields CASNHGGPNTEAFF.